These T cell receptor beta chains were read from a single sample in a study of T-cell reconstitution after alpha-beta-depleted transplantation in children. TCRdb independently ran MiXCR on the PCR reads; one entry per CDR3 protein. In the table there are about 270,000 distinct CDR3 sequences, 9.9% of which are singletons. The source material was PBMCs from the stem cell graft donor, sampled from the stem cell graft. These receptors all stem from a human donor who donated a stem cell graft to a child with SCID. Both conserved end residues are part of each CDR3. Each record gives: J gene, D gene, clone size, V gene, CDR3 DNA, CDR3 protein. D genes are given only for firm matches. The size of a clone is reported for some rows only, either as once, few or many, or as a class for expanded clones.

j_gene: TRBJ2-5; d_gene: -; abundance: -; v_gene: TRBV7-6; CDR3nt: TGTGCCAGCAGCCCCACTCCCGGGGGGCTGGGAGAGACCCAGTACTTC; CDR3aa: CASSPTPGGLGETQYF
j_gene: TRBJ2-7; d_gene: -; abundance: -; v_gene: TRBV10-2; CDR3nt: TGCGCCAGCAGTGATTGGGGTAGCTCCTACGAGCAGTACTTC; CDR3aa: CASSDWGSSYEQYF
j_gene: TRBJ1-2; d_gene: -; abundance: few; v_gene: TRBV14; CDR3nt: TGTGCCAGCAGCCAAGATGTGCGGGGTGGCTACACCTTC; CDR3aa: CASSQDVRGGYTF
j_gene: TRBJ2-2; d_gene: -; abundance: once; v_gene: TRBV5-5; CDR3nt: TGTGCCAGCAGTGACAAACTAGTCCCCACCGGGGAGCTGTTTTTT; CDR3aa: CASSDKLVPTGELFF
j_gene: TRBJ2-5; d_gene: TRBD1; abundance: few; v_gene: TRBV5-1; CDR3nt: TGCGCCAGCAGTACAGGGGCGCAAGAGACCCAGTACTTC; CDR3aa: CASSTGAQETQYF
j_gene: TRBJ1-5; d_gene: -; abundance: few; v_gene: TRBV19; CDR3nt: TGTGCCAGTAGTATCAGGGGTAATCAGCCCCAGCATTTT; CDR3aa: CASSIRGNQPQHF
j_gene: TRBJ1-6; d_gene: -; abundance: many; v_gene: TRBV10-1; CDR3nt: TGCGCCAGCAGTGAGACACAGAATAATTCACCCCTCCACTTT; CDR3aa: CASSETQNNSPLHF
j_gene: TRBJ2-2; d_gene: -; abundance: many; v_gene: TRBV5-1; CDR3nt: TGCGCCAGCAGCTTGGCGCTCGTGAACACCGGGGAGCTGTTTTTT; CDR3aa: CASSLALVNTGELFF
j_gene: TRBJ1-2; d_gene: TRBD1; abundance: few; v_gene: TRBV2; CDR3nt: TGTGCCAGCACCGGACAGGGCACTAACTATGGCTACACCTTC; CDR3aa: CASTGQGTNYGYTF
j_gene: TRBJ1-2; d_gene: -; abundance: -; v_gene: TRBV5-1; CDR3nt: TGCGCCAGCAGCTTGGAGCAGGGAGAGGCTAACTATGGCTACACCTTC; CDR3aa: CASSLEQGEANYGYTF
j_gene: TRBJ2-7; d_gene: -; abundance: -; v_gene: TRBV18; CDR3nt: TGTGCCAGATGCACCTCAGGGGTGGGGAATGATGAGCAGTACTTC; CDR3aa: CARCTSGVGNDEQYF
j_gene: TRBJ1-4; d_gene: -; abundance: -; v_gene: TRBV12-3/TRBV12-4; CDR3nt: TGTGCCAGCAGCCCAGGCGGGGAGGTGAATGAAAAACTGTTTTTT; CDR3aa: CASSPGGEVNEKLFF
j_gene: TRBJ1-1; d_gene: -; abundance: -; v_gene: TRBV20-1; CDR3nt: TGCAGTGCTAGGATTTTTGACACTGAAGCTTTCTTT; CDR3aa: CSARIFDTEAFF
j_gene: TRBJ2-5; d_gene: -; abundance: few; v_gene: TRBV11-2; CDR3nt: TGTGCCAGCAGCACCCGCCACCCGGGACCTTCAGTTCGGGAGACCCAGTACTTC; CDR3aa: CASSTRHPGPSVRETQYF
j_gene: TRBJ2-7; d_gene: TRBD1; abundance: -; v_gene: TRBV10-2; CDR3nt: TGCGCCAGCAGTGAGTCTCGGGGACAGGGGGTGTACGAGCAGTACTTC; CDR3aa: CASSESRGQGVYEQYF
j_gene: TRBJ2-3; d_gene: -; abundance: -; v_gene: TRBV25-1; CDR3nt: TGTGCCAGCAGTGAATTGCGGCAGGCGAGCACAGATACGCAGTATTTT; CDR3aa: CASSELRQASTDTQYF
j_gene: TRBJ2-7; d_gene: -; abundance: -; v_gene: TRBV3-1; CDR3nt: TGTGCCAGCAGCCAAGATTTTCAAACTAAACAGTACTTC; CDR3aa: CASSQDFQTKQYF
j_gene: TRBJ2-1; d_gene: TRBD2; abundance: many; v_gene: TRBV7-2; CDR3nt: TGTGCCAGCAGAGCCCCTAGCGGGGGGTCTCACAATGAGCAGTTCTTC; CDR3aa: CASRAPSGGSHNEQFF
j_gene: TRBJ2-1; d_gene: TRBD1; abundance: -; v_gene: TRBV5-5; CDR3nt: TGTGCCAGCAGCCCATGGACAGGTAATAGGGAGCAGTTCTTC; CDR3aa: CASSPWTGNREQFF
j_gene: TRBJ2-7; d_gene: TRBD2; abundance: -; v_gene: TRBV18; CDR3nt: TGTGCCAGCTCACCCGCGCGCGGGGGGGCGAGCGAGCAGTACTTC; CDR3aa: CASSPARGGASEQYF
j_gene: TRBJ2-7; d_gene: TRBD1; abundance: many; v_gene: TRBV7-3; CDR3nt: TGTGCCAGCAGCCGAGGGGGACAGGGTCACTACGAGCAGTACTTC; CDR3aa: CASSRGGQGHYEQYF
j_gene: TRBJ2-3; d_gene: -; abundance: -; v_gene: TRBV20-1; CDR3nt: TGCAGTGCTAGAGATCTACAGGGCACAGATACGCAGTATTTT; CDR3aa: CSARDLQGTDTQYF
j_gene: TRBJ1-2; d_gene: TRBD1; abundance: few; v_gene: TRBV5-1; CDR3nt: TGCGCCAGCAGTGCGACAGGGGGCCATGGCTACACCTTC; CDR3aa: CASSATGGHGYTF
j_gene: TRBJ2-1; d_gene: -; abundance: -; v_gene: TRBV15; CDR3nt: TGTGCCACCAGCAGAGTGCCCCTAACTGAGCAGTTCTTC; CDR3aa: CATSRVPLTEQFF
j_gene: TRBJ2-1; d_gene: -; abundance: few; v_gene: TRBV12-3/TRBV12-4; CDR3nt: TGTGCCAGCAGCCTTCAGGACAGAGTGCCCTTCAATGAGCAGTTCTTC; CDR3aa: CASSLQDRVPFNEQFF
j_gene: TRBJ2-4; d_gene: -; abundance: few; v_gene: TRBV10-1; CDR3nt: TGCGCCAGCAGTGAGGGTGCTAAAAACATTCAGTACTTC; CDR3aa: CASSEGAKNIQYF
j_gene: TRBJ2-1; d_gene: TRBD2; abundance: many; v_gene: TRBV10-3; CDR3nt: TGTGCCACCCTAGGGTCTAGCGGGGGCAATGAGCAGTTCTTC; CDR3aa: CATLGSSGGNEQFF
j_gene: TRBJ2-1; d_gene: TRBD2; abundance: -; v_gene: TRBV5-6; CDR3nt: TGTGCCAGCAGCTTGACGGGGGGGGCTGAGAATGAGCAGTTCTTC; CDR3aa: CASSLTGGAENEQFF
j_gene: TRBJ2-3; d_gene: TRBD1; abundance: many; v_gene: TRBV5-1; CDR3nt: TGCGCCAGCAGCCCGGGACAGAACACAGATACGCAGTATTTT; CDR3aa: CASSPGQNTDTQYF
j_gene: TRBJ2-7; d_gene: -; abundance: few; v_gene: TRBV7-9; CDR3nt: TGTGCCAGCAGCGCTCAAGGTTCCTACGAGCAGTACTTC; CDR3aa: CASSAQGSYEQYF
j_gene: TRBJ1-1; d_gene: TRBD1; abundance: few; v_gene: TRBV15; CDR3nt: TGTGCCACCAGCAGGGGACAGGGAGGGACTGAAGCTTTCTTT; CDR3aa: CATSRGQGGTEAFF
j_gene: TRBJ2-3; d_gene: -; abundance: -; v_gene: TRBV9; CDR3nt: TGTGCCAGCAGCGTAGAGGTAGACGATCTCACAGATACGCAGTATTTT; CDR3aa: CASSVEVDDLTDTQYF
j_gene: TRBJ1-2; d_gene: -; abundance: many; v_gene: TRBV12-3/TRBV12-4; CDR3nt: TGTGCCAGCAGTTTGGGGGGAAATGGCTACACCTTC; CDR3aa: CASSLGGNGYTF
j_gene: TRBJ2-3; d_gene: -; abundance: -; v_gene: TRBV5-1; CDR3nt: TGCGCCAGCAGCTTGGCCCAGGTTAGCACAGATACGCAGTATTTT; CDR3aa: CASSLAQVSTDTQYF
j_gene: TRBJ2-7; d_gene: TRBD2; abundance: few; v_gene: TRBV4-1; CDR3nt: TGCGCCAGCAGCCAAGGGACTAGCAGCTCCTACGAGCAGTACTTC; CDR3aa: CASSQGTSSSYEQYF
j_gene: TRBJ2-6; d_gene: TRBD2; abundance: few; v_gene: TRBV7-6; CDR3nt: TGTGCCGGCGGGGGGTTTTCCGTCTTCTCTGGGGCCAACGTCCTGACTTTC; CDR3aa: CAGGGFSVFSGANVLTF
j_gene: TRBJ2-3; d_gene: TRBD2; abundance: -; v_gene: TRBV5-1; CDR3nt: TGCGCCAGCAGCTTGGCTCTAGCGGGGGGGCCGACAGATACGCAGTATTTT; CDR3aa: CASSLALAGGPTDTQYF
j_gene: TRBJ1-4; d_gene: -; abundance: few; v_gene: TRBV3-1; CDR3nt: TGTGCCAGCAGGCAGCAGTCCAAAAATGAAAAACTGTTTTTT; CDR3aa: CASRQQSKNEKLFF
j_gene: TRBJ1-4; d_gene: TRBD1; abundance: -; v_gene: TRBV5-1; CDR3nt: TGCGCCAGCAGCTTCCAGGGGGAAGCTAATGAAAAACTGTTTTTT; CDR3aa: CASSFQGEANEKLFF
j_gene: TRBJ1-5; d_gene: -; abundance: -; v_gene: TRBV27; CDR3nt: TGTGCCAGCAGCACCGCGGCCGGCAATCAGCCCCAGCATTTT; CDR3aa: CASSTAAGNQPQHF
j_gene: TRBJ1-1; d_gene: -; abundance: -; v_gene: TRBV19; CDR3nt: TGTGCCACCTCGGGGGGGACTGAAGCTTTCTTT; CDR3aa: CATSGGTEAFF
j_gene: TRBJ1-6; d_gene: -; abundance: few; v_gene: TRBV6-1; CDR3nt: TGTGCCAGCAGGATCGGCCTCAATTCACCCCTCCACTTT; CDR3aa: CASRIGLNSPLHF
j_gene: TRBJ1-1; d_gene: TRBD1; abundance: few; v_gene: TRBV20-1; CDR3nt: TGCAGTGCGGGAGACAGGGCTAGGAACACTGAAGCTTTCTTT; CDR3aa: CSAGDRARNTEAFF
j_gene: TRBJ2-7; d_gene: TRBD1; abundance: few; v_gene: TRBV5-1; CDR3nt: TGCGCCAGCAGCTTTGACAGGGTAGGCGAGCAGTACTTC; CDR3aa: CASSFDRVGEQYF
j_gene: TRBJ1-5; d_gene: -; abundance: few; v_gene: TRBV6-2/TRBV6-3; CDR3nt: TGTGCCCCTGCCGGGAATCAGCCCCAGCATTTT; CDR3aa: CAPAGNQPQHF
j_gene: TRBJ1-3; d_gene: -; abundance: many; v_gene: TRBV12-3/TRBV12-4; CDR3nt: TGTGCCAGCAGTTTAGAGCCAGGGCTAGGAAACACCATATATTTT; CDR3aa: CASSLEPGLGNTIYF
j_gene: TRBJ1-1; d_gene: -; abundance: -; v_gene: TRBV6-5; CDR3nt: TGTGCCAGCAGTGGCGAACGCGGGGCCGCTTTCTTT; CDR3aa: CASSGERGAAFF
j_gene: TRBJ1-6; d_gene: TRBD1; abundance: few; v_gene: TRBV6-1; CDR3nt: TGTGCCATCTCTCGGACAGGAGATAATTCACCCCTCCACTTT; CDR3aa: CAISRTGDNSPLHF
j_gene: TRBJ1-1; d_gene: TRBD1; abundance: -; v_gene: TRBV4-1; CDR3nt: TGCGCCAGCAGCCACCTGGGACAGGGTGAGGCTGAAGCTTTCTTT; CDR3aa: CASSHLGQGEAEAFF
j_gene: TRBJ2-2; d_gene: -; abundance: -; v_gene: TRBV5-4; CDR3nt: TGTGCCAGCAGCTTAGGGTATGGGGAGCTGTTTTTT; CDR3aa: CASSLGYGELFF